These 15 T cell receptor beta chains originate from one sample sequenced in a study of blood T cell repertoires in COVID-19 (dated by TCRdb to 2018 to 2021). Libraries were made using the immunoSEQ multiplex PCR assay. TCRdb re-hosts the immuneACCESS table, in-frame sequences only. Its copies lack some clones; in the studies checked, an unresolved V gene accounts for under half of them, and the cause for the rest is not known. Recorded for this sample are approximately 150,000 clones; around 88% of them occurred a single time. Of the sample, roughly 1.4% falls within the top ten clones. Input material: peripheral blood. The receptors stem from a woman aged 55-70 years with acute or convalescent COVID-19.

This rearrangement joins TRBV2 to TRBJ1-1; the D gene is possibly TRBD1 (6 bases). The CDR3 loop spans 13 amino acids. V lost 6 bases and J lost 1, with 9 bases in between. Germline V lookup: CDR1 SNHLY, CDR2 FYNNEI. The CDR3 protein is CASSSQGNTEAFF. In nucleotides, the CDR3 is TGTGCCAGCAGCTCACAGGGGAACACTGAAGCTTTCTTT.

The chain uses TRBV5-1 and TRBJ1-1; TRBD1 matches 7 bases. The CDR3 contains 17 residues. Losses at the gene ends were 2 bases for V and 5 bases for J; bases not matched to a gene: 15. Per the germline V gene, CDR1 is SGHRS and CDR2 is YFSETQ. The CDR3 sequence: CASSLVRTGLEKTEAFF. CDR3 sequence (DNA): TGCGCCAGCAGCTTAGTAAGGACAGGCCTTGAGAAGACTGAAGCTTTCTTT.

This CDR3 reads CASSLITSSYEQYF. The CDR3, as DNA: TGCGCCAGCAGCTTGATTACGAGCTCCTACGAGCAGTACTTC. This chain connects TRBV10-1 to TRBJ2-7; the D is unclear. The germline V gene encodes CDR1 WNHNN and CDR2 SYGVQD (reference sequence). This CDR3 has 14 residues. V shed 6 bases and J shed 0 bases, with 12 bases lying between them.

CDR3 protein: CASSQPDRGTYGYTF. The CDR3 region has the DNA TGCGCCAGCAGCCAGCCTGACAGGGGAACCTATGGCTACACCTTC. The J gene is TRBJ1-2, the V gene TRBV4-1, with 8 bases identical to TRBD1. V was pared by 3 bases and J by 4 bases, with 7 bases of the junction left unmatched. Germline V gives CDR1 MGHRA, CDR2 YSYEKL. The CDR3 totals 15 residues.

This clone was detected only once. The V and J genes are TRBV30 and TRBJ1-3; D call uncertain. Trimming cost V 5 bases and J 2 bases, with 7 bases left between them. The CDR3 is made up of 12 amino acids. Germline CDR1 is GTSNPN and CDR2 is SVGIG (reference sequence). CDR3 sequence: CAWEAAGNTIYF. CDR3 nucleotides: TGTGCCTGGGAAGCCGCTGGAAACACCATATATTTT. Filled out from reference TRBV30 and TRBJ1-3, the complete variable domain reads SQTIHQWPATLVQPVGSPLSLECTVEGTSNPNLYWYRQAAGRGLQLLFYSVGIGQISSEVPQNLSASRPQDRQFILSSKKLLLSDSGFYLCAWEAAGNTIYFGEGSWLTVV.

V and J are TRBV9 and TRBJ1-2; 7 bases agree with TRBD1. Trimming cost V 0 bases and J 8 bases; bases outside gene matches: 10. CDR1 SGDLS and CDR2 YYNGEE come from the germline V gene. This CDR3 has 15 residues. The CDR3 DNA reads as TGTGCCAGCAGCGTAGCCCGGCAGGGGGATGTCGGCTACACCTTC. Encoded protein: CASSVARQGDVGYTF.

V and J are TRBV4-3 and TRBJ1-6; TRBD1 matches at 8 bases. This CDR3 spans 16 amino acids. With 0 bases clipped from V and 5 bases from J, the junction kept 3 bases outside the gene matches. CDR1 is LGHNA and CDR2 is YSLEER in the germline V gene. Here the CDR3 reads CASSQELGQDNSPLHF. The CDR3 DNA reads TGCGCCAGCAGCCAAGAGTTGGGACAGGATAATTCACCCCTCCACTTT.

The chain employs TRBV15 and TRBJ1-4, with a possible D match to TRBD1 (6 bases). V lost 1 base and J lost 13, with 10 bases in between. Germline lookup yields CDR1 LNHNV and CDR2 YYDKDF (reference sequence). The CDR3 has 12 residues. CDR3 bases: TGTGCCACCAGCAGAGGACAGGTTGGACTGTTTTTT. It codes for CATSRGQVGLFF.

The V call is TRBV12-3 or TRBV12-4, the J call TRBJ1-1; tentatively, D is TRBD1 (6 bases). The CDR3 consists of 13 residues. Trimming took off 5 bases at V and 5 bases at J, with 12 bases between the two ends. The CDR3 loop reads CASSEQGFTEAFF. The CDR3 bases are TGTGCCAGCAGTGAACAGGGATTTACTGAAGCTTTCTTT.

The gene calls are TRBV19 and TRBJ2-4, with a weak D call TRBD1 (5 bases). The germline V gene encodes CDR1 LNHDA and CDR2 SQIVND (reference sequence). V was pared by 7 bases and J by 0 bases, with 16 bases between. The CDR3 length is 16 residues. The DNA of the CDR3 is TGTGCCAGTACCGATGGGGCTTTTCTAGCCAAAAACATTCAGTACTTC. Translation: CASTDGAFLAKNIQYF.

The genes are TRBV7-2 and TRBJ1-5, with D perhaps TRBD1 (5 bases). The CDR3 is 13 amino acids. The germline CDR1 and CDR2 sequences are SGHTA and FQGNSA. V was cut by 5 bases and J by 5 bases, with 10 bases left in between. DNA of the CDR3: TGTGCCAGCAGCCCCCAGGGCGATCAGCCCCAGCATTTT. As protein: CASSPQGDQPQHF. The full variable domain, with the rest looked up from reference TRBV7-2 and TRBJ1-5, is GAGVSQSPSNKVTEKGKDVELRCDPISGHTALYWYRQSLGQGLEFLIYFQGNSAPDKSGLPSDRFSAERTGGSVSTLTIQRTQQEDSAVYLCASSPQGDQPQHFGDGTRLSIL.

CDR3 in DNA: TGTGCCAGCAGCCAAGATGGGGGACAGGGGGGCCTCGGCTACACCTTC. It specifies CASSQDGGQGGLGYTF. The genes are TRBV4-2 and TRBJ1-2; 11 bases are a match to TRBD1. This CDR3 comprises 16 residues. Trimming removed 0 bases from V and 8 bases from J; junction bases left unmatched: 8. CDR1 and CDR2 (germline): LGHNA, YNFKEQ.

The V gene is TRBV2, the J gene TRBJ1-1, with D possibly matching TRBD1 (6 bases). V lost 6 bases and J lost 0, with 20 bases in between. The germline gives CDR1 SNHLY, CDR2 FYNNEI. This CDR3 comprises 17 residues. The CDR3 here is CASSLMTGSGVNTEAFF. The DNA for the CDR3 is TGTGCCAGCAGCCTTATGACAGGCTCTGGCGTGAACACTGAAGCTTTCTTT.

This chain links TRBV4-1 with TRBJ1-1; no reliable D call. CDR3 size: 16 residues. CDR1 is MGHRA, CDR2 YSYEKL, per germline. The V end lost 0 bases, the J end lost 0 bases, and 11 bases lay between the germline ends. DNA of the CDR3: TGCGCCAGCAGCCAAGATGACCAGGTCTTGAACACTGAAGCTTTCTTT. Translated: CASSQDDQVLNTEAFF.

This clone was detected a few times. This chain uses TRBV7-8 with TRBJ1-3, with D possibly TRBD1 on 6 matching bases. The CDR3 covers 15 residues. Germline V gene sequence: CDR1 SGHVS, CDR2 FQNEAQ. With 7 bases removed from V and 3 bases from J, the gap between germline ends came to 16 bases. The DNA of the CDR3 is TGTGCCAGCACCACAACAGGGACAAGTGGAAACACCATATATTTT. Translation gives CASTTTGTSGNTIYF. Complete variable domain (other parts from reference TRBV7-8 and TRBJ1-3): GAGVSQSPRYKVAKRGQDVALRCDPISGHVSLFWYQQALGQGPEFLTYFQNEAQLDKSGLPSDRFFAERPEGSVSTLKIQRTQQEDSAVYLCASTTTGTSGNTIYFGEGSWLTVV.